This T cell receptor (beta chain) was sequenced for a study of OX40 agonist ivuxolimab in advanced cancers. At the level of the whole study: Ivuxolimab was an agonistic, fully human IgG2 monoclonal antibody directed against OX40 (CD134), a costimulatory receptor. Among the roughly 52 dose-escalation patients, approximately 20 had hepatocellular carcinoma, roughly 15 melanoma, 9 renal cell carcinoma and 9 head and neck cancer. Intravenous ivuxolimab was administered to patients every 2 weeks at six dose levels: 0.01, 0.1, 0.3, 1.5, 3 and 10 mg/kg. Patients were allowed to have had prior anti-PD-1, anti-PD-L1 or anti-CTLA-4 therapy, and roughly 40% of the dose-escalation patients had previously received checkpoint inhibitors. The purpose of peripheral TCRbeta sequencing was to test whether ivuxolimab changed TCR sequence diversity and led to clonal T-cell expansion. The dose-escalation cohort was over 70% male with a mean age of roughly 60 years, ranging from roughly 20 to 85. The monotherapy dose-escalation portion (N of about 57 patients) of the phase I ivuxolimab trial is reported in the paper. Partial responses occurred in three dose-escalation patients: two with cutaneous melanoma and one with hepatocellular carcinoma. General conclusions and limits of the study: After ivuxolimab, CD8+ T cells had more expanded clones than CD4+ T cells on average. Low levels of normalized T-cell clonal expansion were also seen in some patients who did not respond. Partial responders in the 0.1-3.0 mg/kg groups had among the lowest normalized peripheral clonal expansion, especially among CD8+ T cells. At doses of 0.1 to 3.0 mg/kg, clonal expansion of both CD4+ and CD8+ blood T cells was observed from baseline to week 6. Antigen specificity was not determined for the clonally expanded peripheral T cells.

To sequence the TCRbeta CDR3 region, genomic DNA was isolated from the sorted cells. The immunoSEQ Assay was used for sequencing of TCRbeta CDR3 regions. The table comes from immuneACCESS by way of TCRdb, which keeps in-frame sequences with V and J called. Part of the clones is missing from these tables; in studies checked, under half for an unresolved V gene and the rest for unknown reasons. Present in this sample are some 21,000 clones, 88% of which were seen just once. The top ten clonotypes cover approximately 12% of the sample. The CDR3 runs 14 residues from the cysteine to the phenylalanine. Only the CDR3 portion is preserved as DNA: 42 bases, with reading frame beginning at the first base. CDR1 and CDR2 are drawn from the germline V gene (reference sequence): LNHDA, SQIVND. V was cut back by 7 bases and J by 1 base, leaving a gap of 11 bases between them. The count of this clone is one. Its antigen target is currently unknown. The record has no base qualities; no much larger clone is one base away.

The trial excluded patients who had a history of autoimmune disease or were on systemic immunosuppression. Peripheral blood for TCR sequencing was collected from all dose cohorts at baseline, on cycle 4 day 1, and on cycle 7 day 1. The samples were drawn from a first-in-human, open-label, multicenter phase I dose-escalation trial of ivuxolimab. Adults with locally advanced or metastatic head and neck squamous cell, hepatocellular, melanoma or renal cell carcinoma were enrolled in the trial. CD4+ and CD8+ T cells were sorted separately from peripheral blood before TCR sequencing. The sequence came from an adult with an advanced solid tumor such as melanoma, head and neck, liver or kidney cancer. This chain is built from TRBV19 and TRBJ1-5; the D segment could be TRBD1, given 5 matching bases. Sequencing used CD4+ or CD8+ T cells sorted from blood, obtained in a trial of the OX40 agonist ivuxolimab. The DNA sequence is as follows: TGTGCCAGTAAGGGGAGGGGAAGCAATCAGCCCCAGCATTTT. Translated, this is CASKGRGSNQPQHF.